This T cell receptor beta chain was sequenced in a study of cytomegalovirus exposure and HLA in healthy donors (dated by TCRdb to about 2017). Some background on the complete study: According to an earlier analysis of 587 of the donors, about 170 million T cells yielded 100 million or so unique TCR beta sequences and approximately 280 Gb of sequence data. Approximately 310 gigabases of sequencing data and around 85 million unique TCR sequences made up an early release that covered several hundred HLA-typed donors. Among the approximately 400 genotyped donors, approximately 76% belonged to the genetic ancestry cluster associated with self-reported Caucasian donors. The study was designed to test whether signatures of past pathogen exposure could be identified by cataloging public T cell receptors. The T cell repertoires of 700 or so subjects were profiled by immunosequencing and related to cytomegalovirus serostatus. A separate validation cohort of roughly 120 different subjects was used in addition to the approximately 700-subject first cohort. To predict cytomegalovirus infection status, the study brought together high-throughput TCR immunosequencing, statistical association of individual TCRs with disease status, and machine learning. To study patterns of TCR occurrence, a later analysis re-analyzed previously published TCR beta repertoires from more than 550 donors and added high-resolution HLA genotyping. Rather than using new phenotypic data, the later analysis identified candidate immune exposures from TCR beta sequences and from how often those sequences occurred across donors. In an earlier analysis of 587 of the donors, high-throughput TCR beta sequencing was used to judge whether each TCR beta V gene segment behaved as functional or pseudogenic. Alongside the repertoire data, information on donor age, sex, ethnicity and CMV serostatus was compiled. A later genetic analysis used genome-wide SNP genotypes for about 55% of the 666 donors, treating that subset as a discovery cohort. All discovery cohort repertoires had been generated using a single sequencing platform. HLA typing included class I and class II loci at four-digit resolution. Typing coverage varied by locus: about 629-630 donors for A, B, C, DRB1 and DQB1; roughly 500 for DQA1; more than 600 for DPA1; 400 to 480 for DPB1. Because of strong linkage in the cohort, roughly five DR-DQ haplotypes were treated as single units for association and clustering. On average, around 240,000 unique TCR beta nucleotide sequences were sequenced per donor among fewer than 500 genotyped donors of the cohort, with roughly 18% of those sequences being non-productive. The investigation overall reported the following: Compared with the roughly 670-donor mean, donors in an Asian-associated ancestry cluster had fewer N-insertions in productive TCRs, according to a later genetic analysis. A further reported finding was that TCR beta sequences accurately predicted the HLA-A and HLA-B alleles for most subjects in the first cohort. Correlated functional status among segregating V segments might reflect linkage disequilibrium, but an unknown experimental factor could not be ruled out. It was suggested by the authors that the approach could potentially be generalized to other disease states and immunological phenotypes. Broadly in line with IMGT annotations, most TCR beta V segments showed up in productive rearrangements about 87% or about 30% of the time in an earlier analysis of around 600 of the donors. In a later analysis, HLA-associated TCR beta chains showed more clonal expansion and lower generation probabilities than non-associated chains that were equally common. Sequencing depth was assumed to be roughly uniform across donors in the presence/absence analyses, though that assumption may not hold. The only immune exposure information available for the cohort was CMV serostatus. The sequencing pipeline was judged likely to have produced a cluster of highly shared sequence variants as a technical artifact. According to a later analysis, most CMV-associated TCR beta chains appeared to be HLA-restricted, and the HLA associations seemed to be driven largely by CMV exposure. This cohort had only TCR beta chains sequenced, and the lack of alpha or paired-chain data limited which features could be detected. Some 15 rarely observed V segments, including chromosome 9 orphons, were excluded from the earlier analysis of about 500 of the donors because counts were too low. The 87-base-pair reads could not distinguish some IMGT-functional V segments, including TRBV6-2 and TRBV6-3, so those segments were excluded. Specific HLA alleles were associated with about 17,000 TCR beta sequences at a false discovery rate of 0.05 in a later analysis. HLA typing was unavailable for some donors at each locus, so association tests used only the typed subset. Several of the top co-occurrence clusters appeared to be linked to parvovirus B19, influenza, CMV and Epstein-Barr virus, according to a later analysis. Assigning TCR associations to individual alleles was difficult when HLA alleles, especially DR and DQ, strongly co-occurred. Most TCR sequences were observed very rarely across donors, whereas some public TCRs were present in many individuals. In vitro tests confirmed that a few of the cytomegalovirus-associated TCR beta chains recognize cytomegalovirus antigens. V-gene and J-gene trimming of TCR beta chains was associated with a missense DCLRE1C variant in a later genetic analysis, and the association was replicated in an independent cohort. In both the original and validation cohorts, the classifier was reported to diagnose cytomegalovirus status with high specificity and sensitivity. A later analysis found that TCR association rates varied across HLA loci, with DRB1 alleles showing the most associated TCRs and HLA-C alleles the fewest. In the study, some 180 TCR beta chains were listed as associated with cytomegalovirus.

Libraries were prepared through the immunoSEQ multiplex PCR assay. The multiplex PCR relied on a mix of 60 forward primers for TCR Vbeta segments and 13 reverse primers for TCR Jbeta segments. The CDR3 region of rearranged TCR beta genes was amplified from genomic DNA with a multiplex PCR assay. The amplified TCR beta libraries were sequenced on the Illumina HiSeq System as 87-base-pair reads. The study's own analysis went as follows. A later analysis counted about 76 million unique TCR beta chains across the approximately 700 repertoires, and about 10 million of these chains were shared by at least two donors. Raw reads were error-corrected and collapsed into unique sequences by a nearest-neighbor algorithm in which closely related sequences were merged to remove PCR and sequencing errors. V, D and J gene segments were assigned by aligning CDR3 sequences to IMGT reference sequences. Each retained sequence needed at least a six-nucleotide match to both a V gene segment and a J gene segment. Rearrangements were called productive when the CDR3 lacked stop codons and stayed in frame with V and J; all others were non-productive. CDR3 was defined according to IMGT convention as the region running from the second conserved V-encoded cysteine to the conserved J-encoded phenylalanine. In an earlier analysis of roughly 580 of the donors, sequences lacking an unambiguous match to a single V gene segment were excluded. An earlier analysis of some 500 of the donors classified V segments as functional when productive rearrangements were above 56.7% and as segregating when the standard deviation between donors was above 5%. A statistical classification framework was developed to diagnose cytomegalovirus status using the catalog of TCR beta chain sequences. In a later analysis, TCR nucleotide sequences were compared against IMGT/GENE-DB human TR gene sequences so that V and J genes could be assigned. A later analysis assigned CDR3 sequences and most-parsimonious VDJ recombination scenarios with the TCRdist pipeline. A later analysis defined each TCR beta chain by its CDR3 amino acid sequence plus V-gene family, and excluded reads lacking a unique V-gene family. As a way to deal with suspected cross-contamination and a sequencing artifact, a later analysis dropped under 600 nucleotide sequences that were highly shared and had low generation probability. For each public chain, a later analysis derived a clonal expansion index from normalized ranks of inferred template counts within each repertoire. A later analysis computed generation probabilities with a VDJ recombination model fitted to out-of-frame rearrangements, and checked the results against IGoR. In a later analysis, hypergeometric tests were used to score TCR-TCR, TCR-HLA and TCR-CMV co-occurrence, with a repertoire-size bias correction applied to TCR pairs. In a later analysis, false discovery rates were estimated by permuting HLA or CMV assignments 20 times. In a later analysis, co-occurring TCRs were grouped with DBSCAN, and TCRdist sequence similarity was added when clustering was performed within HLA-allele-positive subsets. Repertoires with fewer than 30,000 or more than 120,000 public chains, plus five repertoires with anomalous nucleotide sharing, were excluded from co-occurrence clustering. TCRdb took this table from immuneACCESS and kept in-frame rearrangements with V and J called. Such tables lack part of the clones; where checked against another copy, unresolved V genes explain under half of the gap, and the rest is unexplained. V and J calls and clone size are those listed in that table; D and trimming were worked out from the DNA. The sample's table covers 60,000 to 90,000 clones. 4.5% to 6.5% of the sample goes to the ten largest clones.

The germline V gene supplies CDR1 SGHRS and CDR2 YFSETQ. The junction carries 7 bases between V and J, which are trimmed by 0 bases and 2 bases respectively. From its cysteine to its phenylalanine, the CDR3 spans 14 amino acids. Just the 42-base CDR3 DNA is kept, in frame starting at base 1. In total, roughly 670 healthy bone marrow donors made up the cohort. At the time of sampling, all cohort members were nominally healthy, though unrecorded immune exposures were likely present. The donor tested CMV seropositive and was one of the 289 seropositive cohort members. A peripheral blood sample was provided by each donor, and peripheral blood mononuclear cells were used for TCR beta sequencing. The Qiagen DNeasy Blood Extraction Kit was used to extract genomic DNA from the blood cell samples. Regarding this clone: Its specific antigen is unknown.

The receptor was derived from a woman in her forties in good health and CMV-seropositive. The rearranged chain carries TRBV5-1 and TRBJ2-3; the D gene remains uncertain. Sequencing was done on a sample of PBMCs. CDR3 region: CASSLETNTDTQYF. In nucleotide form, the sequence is TGCGCCAGCAGCTTGGAGACAAACACAGATACGCAGTATTTT. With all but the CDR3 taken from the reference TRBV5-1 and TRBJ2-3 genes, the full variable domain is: KAGVTQTPRYLIKTRGQQVTLSCSPISGHRSVSWYQQTPGQGLQFLFEYFSETQRNKGNFPGRFSGRQFSNSRSEMNVSTLELGDSALYLCASSLETNTDTQYFGPGTRLTVL.